The 15 T cell receptor beta chains given below trace back to one sample, sequenced in a study of control samples from healthy donors and cancer patients. The assay was immunoSEQ multiplex PCR, and TCRdb's table has in-frame clones only and misses some. The sample has approximately 90,000 clones, 88% seen once. What was sequenced was blood. The receptors here all came from a woman in her 70s in good health.

The gene calls are TRBV9 and TRBJ1-2; 7 positions agree with TRBD1. Germline lookup yields CDR1 SGDLS and CDR2 YYNGEE. The CDR3 covers 14 residues. V shed 4 bases and J 7 bases; nucleotides not matched to a gene: 10. The CDR3 protein is CASSLDHRGLGYTF. The CDR3, as DNA: TGTGCCAGCAGCTTAGATCACAGGGGACTTGGCTACACCTTC.

The chain uses TRBV5-4 and TRBJ1-2, with D hard to call. V was pared by 0 bases and J by 6 bases, with 15 bases between. The CDR3 is 15 residues long. CDR1 is SGHNT and CDR2 is YYREEE in the germline V gene (reference sequence). The DNA of the CDR3 is TGTGCCAGCAGCTTGGAGGCAGGATCGTTCGATGGCTACACCTTC. Encoded protein: CASSLEAGSFDGYTF.

The V and J genes are TRBV19 and TRBJ1-4; TRBD1 agrees at 7 bases. CDR1 and CDR2 from the germline V gene are LNHDA and SQIVND (reference sequence). The CDR3 length is 15 residues. V dropped 7 bases and J dropped 7; count of bases not matched to a gene: 12. The CDR3 region has the DNA TGTGCCAGTACCATGGGGACAGTTAGAATTGAAAAACTGTTTTTT. Its translation is CASTMGTVRIEKLFF.

A few counts support this clone. The V and J genes are TRBV19 and TRBJ1-1; no clear D gene. CDR3 length: 15 amino acids. V lost 5 bases and J 0 bases, leaving 13 bases between the germline ends. The germline V gene encodes CDR1 LNHDA and CDR2 SQIVND (reference sequence). This chain's CDR3 is CASSDPGRLNTEAFF. In nucleotides, the CDR3 is TGTGCCAGTAGTGACCCGGGGAGATTGAACACTGAAGCTTTCTTT.

Only one count was recorded for this clone. The chain couples TRBV2 to TRBJ2-7, with D perhaps TRBD1 (5 bases). Looked up from germline, CDR1 is SNHLY and CDR2 is FYNNEI. CDR3 size: 15 residues. V was cut by 7 bases and J by 3 bases, with 19 bases left in between. The CDR3 DNA follows: TGTGCCAGCAACCCCGCCGGGCTCGACAGCTACGAGCAGTACTTC. Translation gives CASNPAGLDSYEQYF.

This clone appeared a few times. The CDR3 sequence is CASRRDRASYEQYF. The CDR3, as DNA: TGTGCCAGCCGCCGGGACAGGGCCTCCTACGAGCAGTACTTC. This sequence joins TRBV27 and TRBJ2-7, with 9 bases lining up with TRBD1. CDR1 MNHEY and CDR2 SMNVEV come from the germline V gene (reference sequence). CDR3 length: 14 amino acids. V was clipped by 8 bases and J by 0 bases; unmatched bases: 5.

The CDR3 loop reads CASSLGSSYNEQFF. DNA of the CDR3: TGTGCCAGCAGCTTAGGGAGCTCCTACAATGAGCAGTTCTTC. V and J are TRBV5-6 and TRBJ2-1, with TRBD2 as a possible D gene (5 bases). In germline, CDR1 is SGHDT, CDR2 YYEEEE. V was shortened by 2 bases and J by 0 bases, with 6 bases between the two germline ends. There are 14 residues in the CDR3. The full variable domain, its missing parts supplied by reference TRBV5-6 and TRBJ2-1, is DAGVTQSPTHLIKTRGQQVTLRCSPKSGHDTVSWYQQALGQGPQFIFQYYEEEERQRGNFPDRFSGHQFPNYSSELNVNALLLGDSALYLCASSLGSSYNEQFFGPGTRLTVL.

This chain joins TRBV4-1 and TRBJ2-2; the D is unclear. The CDR3 is 16 residues long. Germline V CDR1 and CDR2: MGHRA, YSYEKL. V was cut by 4 bases and J by 1 base, with 13 bases left in between. The CDR3 is CASSLLTQMNTGELFF. The CDR3 DNA follows: TGCGCCAGCAGCCTCCTCACCCAGATGAACACCGGGGAGCTGTTTTTT.

A word on this clone: The sample carries other DNA sequences with the same CDR3. The CDR3 loop reads CASSLSSGNTIYF. CDR3 nucleotide sequence: TGTGCCAGCAGTTTAAGCTCTGGAAACACCATATATTTT. V usage is TRBV12-3 or TRBV12-4 and J usage is TRBJ1-3; D gene uncertain. This CDR3 is 13 amino acids long. Trimming shortened V by 2 bases and J by 0 bases, and 2 bases separated the two germline ends.

This chain joins TRBV19 and TRBJ1-2, with 10 bases aligning to TRBD1. With 7 bases clipped from V and 5 bases from J, the junction kept 7 bases outside the gene matches. There are 14 residues in the CDR3. Germline V gene data show CDR1 as LNHDA and CDR2 as SQIVND (reference sequence). This chain's CDR3 is CASTYDRGLYGYTF. DNA for the CDR3: TGTGCCAGTACTTATGACAGGGGGCTTTATGGCTACACCTTC.

The CDR3 DNA reads as TGTGCCAGCAGCGTCGGACAGGAGCCTACGAAGCAGTACTTC. It codes for CASSVGQEPTKQYF. V usage is TRBV9 and J usage is TRBJ2-7; 7 bases agree with TRBD1. V trimming: 2 bases; J trimming: 8 bases; junction bases outside the gene matches: 10. Per the germline V gene, CDR1 is SGDLS and CDR2 is YYNGEE. The CDR3 runs 14 residues.

The chain uses TRBV3-1 (or the pseudogene TRBV3-2) and TRBJ2-1; tentatively, D is TRBD2 (5 bases). Germline loops: CDR1 LGHDT, CDR2 YNNKEL (reference sequence). Deletions cut 4 bases from V and 4 bases from J, with 14 bases between. CDR3 length equals 15 residues. The chain's CDR3 is CASSRAGGSYNEQFF. CDR3 nucleotides: TGTGCCAGCAGCCGGGCGGGTGGAAGTTACAATGAGCAGTTCTTC.

CDR3: CASSQVGANQPQHF. The CDR3 DNA follows: TGTGCCAGCAGCCAAGTTGGGGCCAATCAGCCCCAGCATTTT. The J gene is TRBJ1-5, the V gene TRBV4-2, with D perhaps matching TRBD1 (5 bases). Trimming took 1 base from V and 3 from J, leaving 7 bases between them. Germline V gives CDR1 LGHNA, CDR2 YNFKEQ. The CDR3 spans 14 residues.

The V call is TRBV7-9, the J call TRBJ1-2, with D hard to call. The germline V and J ends were trimmed by 4 bases and 5 bases, with 26 bases remaining between them. This CDR3 is built from 18 residues. Germline V gene sequence: CDR1 SEHNR, CDR2 FQNEAQ (reference sequence). The CDR3 coding sequence is TGTGCCAGCAGCTCGGACCGCCCCCCGATCAGACCGGGATATGGCTACACCTTC. It yields the protein CASSSDRPPIRPGYGYTF. Using reference TRBV7-9 and TRBJ1-2 for the parts outside the CDR3, the full variable domain is DTGVSQNPRHKITKRGQNVTFRCDPISEHNRLYWYRQTLGQGPEFLTYFQNEAQLEKSRLLSDRFSAERPKGSFSTLEIQRTEQGDSAMYLCASSSDRPPIRPGYGYTFGSGTRLTVV.

The chain is built from TRBV18 and TRBJ1-5; TRBD1 matches 9 bases. The CDR3 loop spans 15 amino acids. The ends lost 6 bases at V and 8 bases at J; junction bases unmatched: 11. Germline-derived CDR1 and CDR2 are KGHSH and LQKENI. CDR3 residues: CASSGGQGKDKPQHF. The CDR3, as DNA: TGTGCCAGCTCGGGGGGACAGGGAAAAGACAAGCCCCAGCATTTT.